A single sample gave rise to the 11 T cell receptor beta chains below, sequenced in a study of blood T cell repertoires in COVID-19 (dated by TCRdb to 2018 to 2021). Library preparation employed the immunoSEQ multiplex PCR assay. The immuneACCESS repertoire file appears here via TCRdb, limited to in-frame rearrangements. These files lack a portion of the clones; in checked studies, under half of the deficit traces to unresolved V genes, and the cause of the others is not known. The sample contains approximately 220,000 clones, roughly 84% of them found a single time. Under 30% of the sample rests with the top ten. The sample consisted of peripheral blood. These receptors all come from a man aged 35 to 55 with acute or convalescent COVID-19.

The chain combines TRBV3-1 (or the pseudogene TRBV3-2) with TRBJ1-6; D is ambiguous. The CDR3 covers 15 residues. Trimming pared 2 bases from V and 9 bases from J, leaving 14 bases between. Germline CDR1 reads LGHDT; CDR2 reads YNNKEL (reference sequence). CDR3 amino acids: CASSQTGSGGSPLHF. The CDR3 DNA follows: TGTGCCAGCAGCCAAACCGGGTCCGGAGGTTCACCCCTCCACTTT.

V gene TRBV27 combines with J gene TRBJ2-1, with D maybe TRBD2 (6 bases). With 1 base removed from V and 7 bases from J, the gap between germline ends came to 20 bases. The germline V gene has CDR1 MNHEY and CDR2 SMNVEV (reference sequence). This CDR3 contains 17 residues. The CDR3 nucleotides are TGTGCCAGCAGTTTATTCCCCCATACTCGACTAGTTAATGAGCAGTTCTTC. It is translated as CASSLFPHTRLVNEQFF.

This clone was observed a handful of times. The chain combines TRBV6-1 with TRBJ2-1; 9 bases map to TRBD1. CDR1 and CDR2 (germline): MNHNS, SASEGT. V shed 4 bases and J 4 bases; nucleotides not matched to a gene: 8. CDR3 size: 16 residues. CDR3 DNA sequence: TGTGCCAGCAGTGGTTTAACAGGGGGCGGTTACAATGAGCAGTTCTTC. This translates into CASSGLTGGGYNEQFF.

This clone has more than one count but fewer than ten. This chain links TRBV18 with TRBJ1-6; 7 positions match TRBD1. CDR3 length: 19 residues. The J segment lost 9 bases and the V segment lost 6 bases, leaving 23 bases of the junction unmatched. The germline V gene has CDR1 KGHSH and CDR2 LQKENI. The CDR3 DNA is TGTGCCAGCTCCCCGTTCCCCGGGACAGACTCGCCGAGAGGTTCACCCCTCCACTTT. Amino acid sequence: CASSPFPGTDSPRGSPLHF.

The gene calls are TRBV5-5 and TRBJ2-7; TRBD1 might be the D (7 bases). The V end lost 8 bases, the J end lost 7 bases, and 16 bases lay between the germline ends. The germline V gene encodes CDR1 SGHKS and CDR2 YYEKEE (reference sequence). The CDR3 loop spans 12 amino acids. The CDR3 spells CARGGGVREQYF. DNA of the CDR3: TGTGCCAGAGGGGGCGGGGTGAGGGAGCAGTACTTC.

The V gene is TRBV6-5, the J gene TRBJ1-1, with D tentatively TRBD1 (6 bases). The CDR3 sequence is 15 residues long. V was pared by 2 bases and J by 1 base, with 11 bases between. Germline V lookup: CDR1 MNHEY, CDR2 SVGAGI. CDR3 in DNA: TGTGCCAGCAGTTACCAGACAGGAGCGAACACTGAAGCTTTCTTT. Its translation is CASSYQTGANTEAFF.

This rearrangement joins TRBV4-3 to TRBJ1-2, with 7 bases matching TRBD1. The CDR3 totals 15 residues. Germline V CDR1 and CDR2: LGHNA, YSLEER. The ends lost 4 bases at V and 7 bases at J; junction bases unmatched: 12. CDR3 sequence: CASSPDGGQVGGYTF. The CDR3 region has the DNA TGCGCCAGCAGCCCAGACGGTGGACAGGTTGGTGGCTACACCTTC.

The J gene is TRBJ1-1, the V gene TRBV19; 8 bases are shared with TRBD1. Germline lookup yields CDR1 LNHDA and CDR2 SQIVND (reference sequence). CDR3 length: 15 amino acids. Trimming took 1 base from V and 7 from J; bases not matched to a gene: 8. The CDR3 region is CASSIGVRGHSEAFF. The CDR3 region has the DNA TGTGCCAGTAGTATAGGTGTCAGGGGGCATAGTGAAGCTTTCTTT.

The chain employs TRBV19 and TRBJ1-2; D is undetermined. From germline, CDR1 is LNHDA and CDR2 SQIVND (reference sequence). V lost 5 bases to trimming and J lost 4 bases, with 20 bases between them. This CDR3 region has 16 residues. CDR3 nucleotide sequence: TGTGCCAGTAGTCCCGGAGGTGGGCGGAGTTTCTATGGCTACACCTTC. Encoded protein: CASSPGGGRSFYGYTF.

This clone has just a few counts. The rearrangement links TRBV10-3 to TRBJ1-1; D remains ambiguous. The CDR3 has 14 residues. Germline values: CDR1 ENHRY, CDR2 SYGVKD. The V end was cut by 2 bases, the J end by 2 bases, with 9 bases between. The CDR3 nucleotides read TGTGCCATCAGTGAGCTGGAGCTTAACACTGAAGCTTTCTTT. Encoded protein: CAISELELNTEAFF.

This chain connects TRBV12-3 or TRBV12-4 to TRBJ2-1; TRBD1 is a possible D gene (5 bases). V was shortened by 3 bases and J by 7 bases, with 7 bases between the two germline ends. The CDR3 is 12 residues long. CDR3 in amino acids: CASSFQGNEQFF. For the CDR3, the DNA is TGTGCCAGCAGTTTCCAGGGAAATGAGCAGTTCTTC.